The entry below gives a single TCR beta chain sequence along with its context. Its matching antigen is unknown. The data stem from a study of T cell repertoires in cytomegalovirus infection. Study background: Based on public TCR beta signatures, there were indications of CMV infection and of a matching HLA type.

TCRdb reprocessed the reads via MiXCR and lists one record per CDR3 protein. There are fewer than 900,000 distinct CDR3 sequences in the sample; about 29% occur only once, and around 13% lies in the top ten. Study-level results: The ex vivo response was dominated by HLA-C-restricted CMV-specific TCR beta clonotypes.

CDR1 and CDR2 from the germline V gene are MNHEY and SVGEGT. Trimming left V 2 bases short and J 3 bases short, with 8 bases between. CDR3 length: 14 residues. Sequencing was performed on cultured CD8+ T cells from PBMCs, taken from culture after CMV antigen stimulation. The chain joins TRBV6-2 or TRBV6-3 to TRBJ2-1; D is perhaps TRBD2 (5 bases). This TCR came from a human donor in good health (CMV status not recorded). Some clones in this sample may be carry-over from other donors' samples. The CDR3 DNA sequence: TGTGCCAGCAGTTACCCGGGGTACTACAATGAGCAGTTCTTC. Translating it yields CASSYPGYYNEQFF.